A single sample is the source of the 2 T cell receptor beta chains below, sequenced in a study of Graves' ophthalmopathy and Graves' hyperthyroidism. TCR beta CDR3 amplification used RNA transcripts. In the first round, RT-PCR was carried out with HTBI primers, and a multiplex PCR formed the second round. In TCRdb, the multiplex PCR reads were re-called with MiXCR into one record per CDR3 protein. The table has about 620,000 distinct CDR3 sequences, 22% seen once; the top ten hold more than 5.5%. Sequencing was performed on peripheral blood. These receptors were taken from a woman between 18 and 29 years old with stable Graves' hyperthyroidism. Some clones in this sample may be carry-over from other donors' samples.

The CDR3 bases are TGTGCCAGCAGTACCGGGACAGGGGCCCCCTACGAGCAGTACTTC. Translated, it gives CASSTGTGAPYEQYF. The chain couples TRBV6-2 or TRBV6-3 to TRBJ2-7; 10 nucleotides line up with TRBD1. Germline V CDR1 and CDR2: MNHEY, SVGEGT. V lost 5 bases and J lost 2; bases outside the gene matches: 6. CDR3 length equals 15 residues.

Ten or more counts support this clonotype. CDR3 region: CASSASSSQKVETQYF. CDR3 DNA: TGTGCCAGCAGTGCCTCTAGCTCCCAAAAGGTAGAGACCCAGTACTTC. This chain links TRBV2 with TRBJ2-5; weak D call: TRBD2 (5 bases). The CDR3 is made up of 16 amino acids. The germline CDR1 and CDR2 sequences are SNHLY and FYNNEI. V was clipped by 4 bases and J by 4 bases, with 19 bases between them. The complete variable domain, with remaining parts taken from reference TRBV2 and TRBJ2-5, reads EPEVTQTPSHQVTQMGQEVILRCVPISNHLYFYWYRQILGQKVEFLVSFYNNEISEKSEIFDDQFSVERPDGSNFTLKIRSTKLEDSAMYFCASSASSSQKVETQYFGPGTRLLVL.